These 27 T cell receptor beta chains share one sample of origin, sequenced in a study of cytomegalovirus exposure and HLA in healthy donors. The study ran its PCR with 60 Vbeta and 13 Jbeta primers. Measured with immunoSEQ multiplex PCR; TCRdb has only the in-frame clones, and not every one. The table shows some 200,000 clones, with about three quarters occurring only once. Material for sequencing was PBMCs. These receptors all come from a man between 18 and 35 years old in good health and CMV-seronegative.

V usage is TRBV19 and J usage is TRBJ2-2; 15 nucleotides agree with TRBD2. Germline V gives CDR1 LNHDA, CDR2 SQIVND (reference sequence). This CDR3 has 20 amino acids. V was pared by 6 bases and J by 3 bases, with 14 bases of the junction left unmatched. The CDR3 region is CASSNSLGLAGGPYTGELFF. In nucleotides, the CDR3 is TGTGCCAGTAGCAACTCCCTCGGACTAGCGGGGGGGCCTTACACCGGGGAGCTGTTTTTT.

This clone was seen only once. The chain carries TRBV30 and TRBJ1-5, with TRBD1 as a possible D gene (5 bases). CDR1 and CDR2 from the germline V gene are GTSNPN and SVGIG (reference sequence). The V gene lost 2 bases and the J gene lost 4 bases, with 9 bases spanning the gap. The CDR3 extends over 13 amino acids. The CDR3 sequence is CAWSWGGNQPQHF. Here the CDR3 DNA reads TGTGCCTGGAGTTGGGGGGGAAATCAGCCCCAGCATTTT. Combining the CDR3 with reference TRBV30 and TRBJ1-5 gives the whole variable domain SQTIHQWPATLVQPVGSPLSLECTVEGTSNPNLYWYRQAAGRGLQLLFYSVGIGQISSEVPQNLSASRPQDRQFILSSKKLLLSDSGFYLCAWSWGGNQPQHFGDGTRLSIL.

This clone came up a few times. The chain carries TRBV7-2 and TRBJ1-1; 7 nucleotides align to TRBD1. V lost 1 base and J lost 4; bases outside the gene matches: 12. Germline V gene data show CDR1 as SGHTA and CDR2 as FQGNSA. This CDR3 comprises 17 residues. CDR3 nucleotide sequence: TGTGCCAGCAGCTTAGGGGGATACAGGGGAGTAGGCACTGAAGCTTTCTTT. Protein: CASSLGGYRGVGTEAFF.

This clone turned up a few times. This rearrangement joins TRBV7-9 to TRBJ2-7; 7 bases match TRBD1. The germline V gene has CDR1 SEHNR and CDR2 FQNEAQ (reference sequence). The length of the CDR3 is 14 residues. The V segment lost 5 bases and the J segment 3 bases; nucleotides outside the gene matches: 7. The CDR3 spells CASSTGQRVYEQYF. In nucleotides, the CDR3 is TGTGCCAGCAGCACGGGACAGCGAGTCTACGAGCAGTACTTC.

Points on this clone: At one boundary the junction diverges from the germline segment, which might be a read error. The chain combines TRBV7-9 with TRBJ1-2; 9 bases line up with TRBD1. The CDR3 contains 17 residues. Germline lookup yields CDR1 SEHNR and CDR2 FQNEAQ (reference sequence). The CDR3 region is CSSSLERGDRVDYGYTF. The CDR3 DNA sequence: TGTTCCAGCAGCTTGGAAAGAGGGGACAGGGTCGACTATGGCTACACCTTC.

The chain combines TRBV18 with TRBJ1-5; 8 bases agree with TRBD1. The CDR3 spans 14 residues. The V gene's germline CDR1 is KGHSH and CDR2 LQKENI. Losses at the gene ends were 5 bases for V and 5 bases for J; bases not matched to a gene: 5. The CDR3 loop is CASSSDREYQPQHF. CDR3 sequence (DNA): TGTGCCAGCTCATCGGACAGGGAGTATCAGCCCCAGCATTTT.

Details on this clone: The junction shows a germline mismatch at one end, possibly a read error. The CDR3 is CSSSLDGRAFF. The CDR3 DNA sequence: TGTTCCAGCAGCTTAGATGGGAGGGCTTTCTTT. The chain uses TRBV7-9 and TRBJ1-1; D is undetermined. Germline V gene sequence: CDR1 SEHNR, CDR2 FQNEAQ (reference sequence). The CDR3 consists of 11 residues. Full variable domain (missing parts from reference TRBV7-9 and TRBJ1-1): DTGVSQNPRHKITKRGQNVTFRCDPISEHNRLYWYRQTLGQGPEFLTYFQNEAQLEKSRLLSDRFSAERPKGSFSTLEIQRTEQGDSAMYLCSSSLDGRAFFGQGTRLTVV.

The chain has TRBV10-3 and TRBJ1-5; 11 bases match TRBD1. This CDR3 has 16 residues. CDR1 and CDR2 from the germline V gene are ENHRY and SYGVKD. The V gene end was trimmed by 3 bases and the J gene end by 2 bases; junction bases not matched to a gene: 3. CDR3 DNA sequence: TGTGCCATCAGTGAAGGGACAGGGGGAGGCAATCAGCCCCAGCATTTT. It yields the protein CAISEGTGGGNQPQHF.

Notes on this clone: At one end the junction does not follow the germline gene, possibly because of a read error. J is TRBJ2-5 and V is TRBV7-7; D possibly corresponds to TRBD2 (7 bases). The V gene's germline CDR1 is SSHAT and CDR2 FNYEAQ (reference sequence). The CDR3 has 16 amino acids. CDR3 in DNA: TGTGCTAGCAGCTTAGGGGGACTAAACCAAGGGGAGACCCAGTACTTC. It specifies CASSLGGLNQGETQYF.

This clone was counted only a few times. V gene TRBV4-1 combines with J gene TRBJ2-1, with 14 bases identical to TRBD2. V gave up 4 bases and J gave up 7 bases; unmatched junction bases: 9. This CDR3 has 17 residues. Germline CDR1 reads MGHRA; CDR2 reads YSYEKL. The CDR3 region is CASSPLPGLAGGNEQFF. The CDR3 bases are TGCGCCAGCAGCCCACTTCCCGGACTAGCGGGAGGAAATGAGCAGTTCTTC.

The chain joins TRBV18 to TRBJ1-1, with no clear D. Looked up from germline, CDR1 is KGHSH and CDR2 is LQKENI. V was cut by 2 bases and J by 4 bases, with 17 bases left in between. The CDR3 spans 16 residues. The CDR3 DNA reads as TGTGCCAGCTCACCATTGAGGGCGCAAGATAGCACTGAAGCTTTCTTT. The encoded protein is CASSPLRAQDSTEAFF.

The chain employs TRBV27 and TRBJ2-7, with 8 bases fitting TRBD2. Germline loops: CDR1 MNHEY, CDR2 SMNVEV (reference sequence). The V segment lost 4 bases and the J segment 2 bases; nucleotides outside the gene matches: 4. This CDR3 spans 14 amino acids. CDR3 DNA: TGTGCCAGCAGTTCCTTAGCGGGAACCTACGAGCAGTACTTC. Protein sequence: CASSSLAGTYEQYF.

V and J are TRBV15 and TRBJ2-3, with TRBD2 matching over 8 bases. The V segment lost 3 bases and the J segment 6 bases; nucleotides outside the gene matches: 5. This CDR3 region has 14 residues. Germline loops: CDR1 LNHNV, CDR2 YYDKDF (reference sequence). The DNA of the CDR3 is TGTGCCACCAGCAGGGGACTAGGAGCGGATACGCAGTATTTT. This codes for CATSRGLGADTQYF.

The chain employs TRBV29-1 and TRBJ2-7; no definite D call. The CDR3 length is 14 residues. The germline V gene has CDR1 SQVTM and CDR2 ANQGSEA. V was shortened by 4 bases and J by 0 bases, with 13 bases between the two germline ends. CDR3 coding DNA: TGCAGCGTTGTCTCCGGGTCAGTCTCCTACGAGCAGTACTTC. It encodes CSVVSGSVSYEQYF.

This clone was counted once. The rearrangement joins TRBV5-1 to TRBJ2-1, with 7 bases aligning to TRBD1. Looked up from germline, CDR1 is SGHRS and CDR2 is YFSETQ. This CDR3 contains 17 residues. After removal of 0 bases from V and 8 bases from J, the junction contained 14 bases not matched to a gene. The CDR3 here is CASSLGQGPFFEDEQFF. CDR3 nucleotides: TGCGCCAGCAGCTTGGGACAGGGACCGTTTTTCGAGGATGAGCAGTTCTTC.

This clone was detected only a few times. The CDR3: CASSISGHPQETQYF. DNA of the CDR3: TGTGCCAGCAGCATCTCGGGACACCCCCAAGAGACCCAGTACTTC. The chain has TRBV9 and TRBJ2-5; D is perhaps TRBD1 (6 bases). Trimming stripped 4 bases from V and 1 base from J, with 14 bases between. Germline assignment: CDR1 SGDLS and CDR2 YYNGEE. This CDR3 has 15 residues. The whole variable domain, filled in from reference TRBV9 and TRBJ2-5, reads DSGVTQTPKHLITATGQRVTLRCSPRSGDLSVYWYQQSLDQGLQFLIQYYNGEERAKGNILERFSAQQFPDLHSELNLSSLELGDSALYFCASSISGHPQETQYFGPGTRLLVL.

V is TRBV5-6 and J is TRBJ1-5; 8 positions agree with TRBD1. The germline gives CDR1 SGHDT, CDR2 YYEEEE. The CDR3 runs to 17 residues. Germline trimming cut 4 bases from V and 2 bases from J; bases unmatched to any gene: 11. In DNA form, the CDR3 reads TGTGCCAGCAGCGCCGGGGACAGGAGATTGGGCAATCAGCCCCAGCATTTT. Protein product: CASSAGDRRLGNQPQHF. Supplemented by reference TRBV5-6 and TRBJ1-5, the full variable domain reads DAGVTQSPTHLIKTRGQQVTLRCSPKSGHDTVSWYQQALGQGPQFIFQYYEEEERQRGNFPDRFSGHQFPNYSSELNVNALLLGDSALYLCASSAGDRRLGNQPQHFGDGTRLSIL.

This clone was observed a single time. This chain connects TRBV19 to TRBJ2-7, with no clear D. CDR1 is LNHDA, CDR2 SQIVND, per germline (reference sequence). V lost 4 bases and J lost 6, with 13 bases in between. The CDR3 is 13 amino acids. Here the CDR3 reads CASSTGPSVEQYF. Here the CDR3 DNA reads TGTGCCAGTAGTACAGGCCCCTCGGTCGAGCAGTACTTC.

This rearrangement joins TRBV7-2 to TRBJ2-2; TRBD1 agrees at 8 bases. This CDR3 has 15 residues. Germline V gene sequence: CDR1 SGHTA, CDR2 FQGNSA. V lost 5 bases and J lost 3; bases outside the gene matches: 5. The CDR3 DNA is TGTGCCAGCAGCGTCAGGGGGCGCGACACCGGGGAGCTGTTTTTT. Amino acid sequence: CASSVRGRDTGELFF.

The V gene is TRBV19, the J gene TRBJ2-4, with TRBD1 matching 9 bases. The CDR3 contains 14 residues. Trimming removed 4 bases from V and 4 bases from J; junction bases left unmatched: 2. Germline V CDR1 and CDR2: LNHDA, SQIVND (reference sequence). This CDR3 reads CASSRDREKNIQYF. In DNA form, the CDR3 reads TGTGCCAGTAGTAGGGACAGGGAAAAAAACATTCAGTACTTC.

The V gene is TRBV28, the J gene TRBJ2-7, with D maybe TRBD1 (5 bases). V dropped 3 bases and J dropped 2 bases, with 11 bases sitting between them. CDR1 is MDHEN and CDR2 is SYDVKM in the germline V gene. The CDR3 has 14 amino acids. CDR3 loop: CASSFGAAAYEQYF. CDR3 DNA sequence: TGTGCCAGCAGTTTTGGGGCAGCCGCCTACGAGCAGTACTTC.

The chain uses TRBV27 and TRBJ2-7; the match to TRBD1 covers 7 bases. Germline V gives CDR1 MNHEY, CDR2 SMNVEV (reference sequence). The V and J ends lost 5 bases and 4 bases, in that order; junction bases with no gene match: 8. CDR3 length: 14 residues. CDR3 nucleotide sequence: TGTGCCAGCAGTCAACCGGGACAGATGTACGAGCAGTACTTC. Amino acid sequence: CASSQPGQMYEQYF.

This clone was recorded a few times. The V call is TRBV7-8, the J call TRBJ1-5; no clear D. With 4 bases removed from V and 4 bases from J, the gap between germline ends came to 5 bases. From germline, CDR1 is SGHVS and CDR2 FQNEAQ. The CDR3 loop spans 12 amino acids. CDR3 in amino acids: CASSSQNQPQHF. CDR3 in DNA: TGTGCCAGCAGCTCACAAAATCAGCCCCAGCATTTT.

The chain combines TRBV28 with TRBJ2-2; 16 nucleotides line up with TRBD2. The CDR3 is made up of 20 amino acids. Germline V lookup: CDR1 MDHEN, CDR2 SYDVKM. Trimming took 3 bases from V and 1 from J; bases not matched to a gene: 8. As DNA, the CDR3 is TGTGCCAGCAGTTTTACCGGGACTAGCGGGAGGGCCTTGAACACCGGGGAGCTGTTTTTT. It is translated as CASSFTGTSGRALNTGELFF.

The chain carries TRBV5-4 and TRBJ2-1, with 9 bases fitting TRBD1. CDR1 and CDR2 from the germline V gene are SGHNT and YYREEE (reference sequence). The junction had 2 bases not matched to a gene; V was cut back by 4 bases and J by 0 bases. The CDR3 is 15 amino acids. CDR3 coding DNA: TGTGCCAGCAGCCTACAGGGGGCCTCCTACAATGAGCAGTTCTTC. This codes for CASSLQGASYNEQFF.

V gene TRBV19 combines with J gene TRBJ2-2; D ambiguous. The CDR3 loop spans 14 amino acids. Germline CDR1 LNHDA, CDR2 SQIVND (reference sequence). Trimming removed 3 bases from V and 3 bases from J, with 8 bases in between. CDR3 loop: CASSIYVDTGELFF. In DNA form, the CDR3 reads TGTGCCAGTAGTATCTACGTTGACACCGGGGAGCTGTTTTTT.

The genes are TRBV6-5 and TRBJ1-2; the D gene is possibly TRBD1 (5 bases). V was shortened by 2 bases and J by 5 bases, with 12 bases between the two germline ends. This CDR3 is built from 14 residues. Germline values: CDR1 MNHEY, CDR2 SVGAGI. Written as DNA, the CDR3 is TGTGCCAGCAGTTACAGCACAGGCGAATATGGCTACACCTTC. Amino acids: CASSYSTGEYGYTF.